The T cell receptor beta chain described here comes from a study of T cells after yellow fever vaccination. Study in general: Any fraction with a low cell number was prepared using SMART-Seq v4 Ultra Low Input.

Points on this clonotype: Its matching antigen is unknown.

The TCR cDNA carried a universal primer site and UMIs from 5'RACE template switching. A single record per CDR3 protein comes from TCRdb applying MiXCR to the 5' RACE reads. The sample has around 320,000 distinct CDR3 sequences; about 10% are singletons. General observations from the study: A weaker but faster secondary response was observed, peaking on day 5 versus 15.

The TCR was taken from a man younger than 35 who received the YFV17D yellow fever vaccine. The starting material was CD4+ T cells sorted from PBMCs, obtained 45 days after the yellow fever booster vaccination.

The CDR3 DNA sequence: TGCAGTGCTAGAAGGGATAGCGGGGTGCAAGAGACCCAGTACTTC. Amino acid sequence: CSARRDSGVQETQYF. The gene calls are TRBV20-1 and TRBJ2-5; 8 bases map to TRBD2. The germline V gene has CDR1 DFQATT and CDR2 SNEGSKA (reference sequence). V lost 2 bases and J lost 2; bases outside the gene matches: 7. The CDR3 is made up of 15 amino acids.